The clone carrying this TCR beta chain was counted a few times. Its antigen is unknown. The sample comes from a study of post-analysis software for immune sequencing data. The wider study: The patients showed relapsing-remitting, secondary progressive and progressive-relapsing multiple sclerosis courses. Overall study findings and caveats: Comparison of patients with controls showed about 5 TRBV segments more frequent in patients, TRBV5-6, TRBV5-1 and TRBV20-1 among them. In multiple sclerosis, normalized Chao1 diversity was significantly below that of controls.

The germline V gene has CDR1 MNHNY and CDR2 SVGAGI (reference sequence). Trimming pared 8 bases from V and 7 bases from J, leaving 15 bases between. The CDR3 has 12 amino acids. Presence of unique molecular identifiers characterized the TCR beta cDNA libraries. It was from about 1 to 10 million T cells that around 500,000 cDNA molecules came. Each CDR3 protein gets one entry after TCRdb re-called the PCR reads with MiXCR. This sample carries approximately 260,000 distinct CDR3 sequences, about 38% of them seen once, and the ten largest clones take under 5%. Sequencing input: blood. This sequence joins TRBV6-6 and TRBJ2-7; D is ambiguous. The receptor's source is a girl aged 5-17 years with multiple sclerosis. CDR3 loop: CASGRNPSEQYF. Written as DNA, the CDR3 is TGTGCCAGCGGCAGGAACCCCTCGGAGCAGTACTTC.